Sequencing of this T cell receptor (beta chain) was carried out in a study of beta chain features in type 1 diabetes. Expressed TCRB transcripts were sequenced because the entire RNA isolate underwent reverse transcription. The protocol was immunoSEQ multiplex PCR, while the TCRdb copy is restricted to in-frame clones and leaves out a portion. The sample includes roughly 150,000 clones, 10% of them seen just once. This CDR3 region has 16 residues. Germline V lookup: CDR1 KGHSH, CDR2 LQKENI. Between the trimmed V and J ends, which lost 2 bases and 2 bases, there was a span of 15 bases. As concerns this clone: Its antigen is unidentified.

Whole-study results and caveats: Across all four CD4+ subsets, people with type 1 diabetes showed modestly shorter TCRB CDR3s.

The sample consisted of central memory CD4+ T cells from blood. The chain recombines TRBV18 with TRBJ1-2, with D unclear. The sequence was collected from a man younger than 45 with type 1 diabetes. CDR3 loop: CASSPWNGIVNYGYTF. The CDR3 nucleotides are TGTGCCAGCTCACCATGGAACGGGATTGTCAACTATGGCTACACCTTC.